This T cell receptor (beta chain) was observed in a study of T cell responses to AZD1222 COVID-19 vaccine. Note on this clone: Its target is unknown.

Repertoires were generated with immunoSEQ multiplex PCR, while TCRdb's copy carries only in-frame clones and drops some. The table has 90,000 to 100,000 clones, over 75% seen once. Study findings and constraints: Across the whole spike, CD4 TCRs peaked at regions 160-218 and 743-854. The donors showed a predominance of white British ancestry and of females, with possible underestimation of clonal diversity. Reports say nearly half of spike-specific TCRs go after unmutated variant regions.

The CDR3 has 13 residues. V was cut by 8 bases and J by 0 bases, with 9 bases left in between. Doses given second, at about 4 or about 12 weeks, were pooled. The input for sequencing was peripheral blood, taken 28 days after the second AZD1222 dose. The sequence was obtained from an adult who received the AZD1222 COVID-19 vaccine. The chain carries TRBV12-3 or TRBV12-4 and TRBJ2-3; unclear D gene. The chain's CDR3 is CASGGSSTDTQYF. Here the CDR3 DNA reads TGTGCCAGCGGTGGATCTAGCACAGATACGCAGTATTTT.